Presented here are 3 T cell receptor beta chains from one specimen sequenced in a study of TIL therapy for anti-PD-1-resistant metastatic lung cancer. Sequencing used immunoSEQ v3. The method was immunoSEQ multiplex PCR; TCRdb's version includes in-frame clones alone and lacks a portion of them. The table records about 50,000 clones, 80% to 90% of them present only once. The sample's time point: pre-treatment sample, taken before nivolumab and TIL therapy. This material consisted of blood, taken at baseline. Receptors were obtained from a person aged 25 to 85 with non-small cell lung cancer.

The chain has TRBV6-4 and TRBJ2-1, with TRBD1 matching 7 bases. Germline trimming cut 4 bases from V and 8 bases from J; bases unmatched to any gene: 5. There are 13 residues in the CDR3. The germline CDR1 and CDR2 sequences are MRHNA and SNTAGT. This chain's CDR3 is CASSGTGPHEQFF. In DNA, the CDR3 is TGTGCCAGCAGTGGGACAGGACCCCATGAGCAGTTCTTC.

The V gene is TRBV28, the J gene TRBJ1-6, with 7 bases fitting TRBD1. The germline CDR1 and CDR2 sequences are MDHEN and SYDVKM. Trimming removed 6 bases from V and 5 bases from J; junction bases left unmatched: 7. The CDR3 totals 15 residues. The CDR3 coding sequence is TGTGCCAGCAGCCCGCCGACAGGGAATAATTCACCCCTCCACTTT. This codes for CASSPPTGNNSPLHF.

The CDR3 region is CASSVDTGGFYNEQFF. The CDR3 region has the DNA TGTGCCAGCAGCGTTGACACAGGAGGATTCTACAATGAGCAGTTCTTC. V and J are TRBV9 and TRBJ2-1; D tentatively reads TRBD1 or TRBD2 (5 bases each). The CDR3 is made up of 16 amino acids. The germline V gene encodes CDR1 SGDLS and CDR2 YYNGEE. The germline V and J ends were trimmed by 2 bases and 3 bases, with 15 bases remaining between them.